This entry lists 29 T cell receptor beta chains sequenced from one sample in a study of cytomegalovirus exposure and HLA in healthy donors (dated by TCRdb to between 2016 and 2019). The method was the immunoSEQ multiplex PCR assay. A mixture of 60 forward primers for TCR Vbeta segments and 13 reverse primers for TCR Jbeta segments was used in the multiplex PCR. TCRdb stores this immuneACCESS table with in-frame sequences only. Part of the clones is absent; in the studies checked, under half of the shortfall reflects unresolved V genes, and no reason is known for the rest. Here the sample has more than 250,000 clones; 70% to 90% occur a single time. 2% to 3% of the sample belongs to the ten largest clones. The specimen sequenced was PBMCs. These receptor sequences come from a woman younger than 35 in good health and CMV-seronegative.

V usage is TRBV5-1 and J usage is TRBJ2-7; D is ambiguous. Trimming shortened V by 2 bases and J by 2 bases, and 8 bases separated the two germline ends. The germline CDR1 and CDR2 sequences are SGHRS and YFSETQ. This CDR3 region has 13 residues. The DNA for the CDR3 is TGCGCCAGCAGCTTTGGGCAGACCTACGAGCAGTACTTC. Translating gives CASSFGQTYEQYF.

J is TRBJ1-1 and V is TRBV28; perhaps TRBD1 as D (5 bases). V shed 5 bases and J shed 7 bases, with 14 bases lying between them. Germline loops: CDR1 MDHEN, CDR2 SYDVKM. The length of the CDR3 is 13 residues. CDR3 region: CASSPPGGLEAFF. CDR3 coding DNA: TGTGCCAGCAGTCCCCCGGGGGGACTTGAAGCTTTCTTT.

The chain links TRBV5-6 to TRBJ1-6; D possibly corresponds to TRBD1 (6 bases). The CDR3 consists of 16 residues. Trimming took off 2 bases at V and 2 bases at J, with 11 bases between the two ends. CDR1 and CDR2 (germline): SGHDT, YYEEEE. The CDR3 spells CASSFRTAPYNSPLHF. The DNA for the CDR3 is TGTGCCAGCAGCTTCCGGACAGCACCCTATAATTCACCCCTCCACTTT.

The chain has TRBV5-1 and TRBJ2-5; possible D gene TRBD1, 5 bases. CDR1 and CDR2 from the germline V gene are SGHRS and YFSETQ. This CDR3 region has 14 residues. The germline V and J ends were trimmed by 1 base and 7 bases, with 14 bases remaining between them. CDR3 amino acids: CASSLIWGFGTQYF. The CDR3 DNA reads TGCGCCAGCAGCTTGATATGGGGCTTCGGGACCCAGTACTTC.

The V gene is TRBV2, the J gene TRBJ2-1, with TRBD2 matching 7 bases. The CDR3 is made up of 15 amino acids. Germline CDR1 reads SNHLY; CDR2 reads FYNNEI. Losses at the gene ends were 3 bases for V and 4 bases for J; bases not matched to a gene: 6. The CDR3 is CASSEIAGAYNEQFF. CDR3 bases: TGTGCCAGCAGTGAGATAGCGGGTGCTTACAATGAGCAGTTCTTC. Together with reference TRBV2 and TRBJ2-1, the CDR3 gives the full variable domain: EPEVTQTPSHQVTQMGQEVILRCVPISNHLYFYWYRQILGQKVEFLVSFYNNEISEKSEIFDDQFSVERPDGSNFTLKIRSTKLEDSAMYFCASSEIAGAYNEQFFGPGTRLTVL.

CDR3 amino acids: CASSPREGRVYGYTF. For the CDR3, the DNA is TGTGCCAGCAGCCCGAGGGAGGGCAGGGTCTATGGCTACACCTTC. The chain employs TRBV11-2 and TRBJ1-2, with a tentative D call TRBD1 (5 bases). Trimming took 5 bases from V and 4 from J, leaving 17 bases between them. Germline-derived CDR1 and CDR2 are SGHAT and FQNNGV. The CDR3 has 15 amino acids. The entire variable domain, with the rest obtained from reference TRBV11-2 and TRBJ1-2, is as follows: EAGVAQSPRYKIIEKRQSVAFWCNPISGHATLYWYQQILGQGPKLLIQFQNNGVVDDSQLPKDRFSAERLKGVDSTLKIQPAKLEDSAVYLCASSPREGRVYGYTFGSGTRLTVV.

The chain carries TRBV5-1 and TRBJ1-1; a weak D match, TRBD1 (6 bases). The V gene's germline CDR1 is SGHRS and CDR2 YFSETQ. CDR3 length equals 15 residues. The V gene lost 4 bases and the J gene lost 1 base, with 14 bases spanning the gap. The CDR3 coding sequence is TGCGCCAGCAGCCACGGACAGTCCCAGAACACTGAAGCTTTCTTT. Encoded protein: CASSHGQSQNTEAFF.

This rearrangement joins TRBV6-6 to TRBJ2-5; possibly TRBD2 for D (6 bases). The CDR3 is 13 residues long. V dropped 5 bases and J dropped 2 bases, with 9 bases sitting between them. Germline-derived CDR1 and CDR2 are MNHNY and SVGAGI (reference sequence). The CDR3 protein is CASSRREQETQYF. In nucleotides, the CDR3 is TGTGCCAGCAGTCGCCGGGAGCAAGAGACCCAGTACTTC.

The chain uses TRBV27 and TRBJ2-3, with 7 bases lining up with TRBD2. J lost 4 bases, V lost 8 bases, and 0 bases had no gene match. The germline CDR1 and CDR2 sequences are MNHEY and SMNVEV (reference sequence). There are 11 residues in the CDR3. In DNA, the CDR3 is TGTGCCAGCGGGGGGGCAGATACGCAGTATTTT. It yields the protein CASGGADTQYF.

V usage is TRBV2 and J usage is TRBJ2-1; D perhaps matches TRBD1 (6 bases). Trimming left V 0 bases short and J 7 bases short, with 7 bases between. The germline CDR1 and CDR2 sequences are SNHLY and FYNNEI. This CDR3 spans 13 amino acids. The CDR3 sequence is CASSEAQGNEQFF. CDR3 in DNA: TGTGCCAGCAGTGAAGCGCAGGGGAATGAGCAGTTCTTC.

The chain joins TRBV28 to TRBJ2-5, with a weak D call TRBD1 (5 bases). The CDR3 covers 13 residues. V was clipped by 4 bases and J by 2 bases, with 8 bases between them. Per germline, CDR1 MDHEN and CDR2 SYDVKM. The chain's CDR3 is CASSWAGQETQYF. DNA of the CDR3: TGTGCCAGCAGTTGGGCAGGGCAAGAGACCCAGTACTTC.

This chain joins TRBV2 and TRBJ2-2; no firm D call. Trimming cost V 7 bases and J 0 bases, with 9 bases left between them. CDR3 length: 14 amino acids. The germline gives CDR1 SNHLY, CDR2 FYNNEI. CDR3 DNA: TGTGCCAGCATTTTACTCTCGAACACCGGGGAGCTGTTTTTT. Protein product: CASILLSNTGELFF.

In this sample, this clone turned up a few times. The chain links TRBV27 to TRBJ2-7, with D tentatively TRBD2 (6 bases). V gave up 6 bases and J gave up 3 bases, with 15 bases separating them. Germline CDR1 MNHEY, CDR2 SMNVEV (reference sequence). The CDR3 totals 14 residues. CDR3 sequence reads: CASSSGTGDYEQYF. DNA of the CDR3: TGTGCCAGCAGCTCCGGGACTGGGGACTACGAGCAGTACTTC.

V usage is TRBV2 and J usage is TRBJ1-1; no clear D. The CDR3 runs 13 residues. Trimming shortened V by 3 bases and J by 0 bases, and 5 bases separated the two germline ends. Germline CDR1 and CDR2: SNHLY and FYNNEI. In nucleotides, the CDR3 is TGTGCCAGCAGTGACGGGGTGAACACTGAAGCTTTCTTT. It encodes CASSDGVNTEAFF.

The chain joins TRBV25-1 to TRBJ1-4; 10 nucleotides align to TRBD1. CDR3 size: 15 residues. Germline CDR1 and CDR2: MGHDK and SYGVNS. With 8 bases clipped from V and 7 bases from J, the junction kept 10 bases outside the gene matches. CDR3 DNA: TGTGCCAGCGGGTTTAGTCGGACAGGGGGTGAAAAACTGTTTTTT. It yields the protein CASGFSRTGGEKLFF.

The genes are TRBV19 and TRBJ2-2; 7 nucleotides align to TRBD1. This CDR3 is built from 16 residues. The germline CDR1 and CDR2 sequences are LNHDA and SQIVND (reference sequence). The trim removed 6 bases at V and 2 bases at J, leaving 9 bases unmatched. CDR3 nucleotide sequence: TGTGCCAGTAGGGGGGAAAAGGGGGCCAACACCGGGGAGCTGTTTTTT. Encoded protein: CASRGEKGANTGELFF.

This chain joins TRBV2 and TRBJ1-2, with TRBD1 matching over 10 bases. J was trimmed by 6 bases and V by 3 bases; bases with no gene match: 10. Looked up from germline, CDR1 is SNHLY and CDR2 is FYNNEI. This CDR3 spans 16 amino acids. CDR3 DNA: TGTGCCAGCAGTGACAAACTCCGGGACAGGGGCCATGGCTACACCTTC. Amino acids: CASSDKLRDRGHGYTF.

Turning to this clone: At one boundary the junction diverges from the germline segment, which might be a read error. In the same sample, other DNA sequences code for this CDR3. The J gene is TRBJ1-6, the V gene TRBV7-8, with TRBD1 matching over 8 bases. Germline V lookup: CDR1 SGHVS, CDR2 FQNEAQ. The CDR3 runs 17 residues. The CDR3 region is CASSGTTGVRYNSPLHF. CDR3 bases: TGTGCCAGCAGCGGAACGACAGGGGTTCGCTATAATTCCCCCCTCCACTTT.

The chain combines TRBV9 with TRBJ2-2; 9 bases map to TRBD1. The CDR3 contains 17 residues. CDR1 and CDR2 (germline): SGDLS, YYNGEE. The J segment lost 2 bases and the V segment lost 6 bases, leaving 11 bases of the junction unmatched. This CDR3 is CASTSGVGQGNTGELFF. CDR3 in DNA: TGTGCCAGCACTTCAGGGGTGGGACAGGGCAACACCGGGGAGCTGTTTTTT.

The chain carries TRBV28 and TRBJ2-1; 9 bases line up with TRBD2. The CDR3 consists of 16 residues. The junction had 8 bases not matched to a gene; V was cut back by 2 bases and J by 6 bases. CDR1 is MDHEN and CDR2 is SYDVKM in the germline V gene. CDR3 bases: TGTGCCAGCAGTTTACGCGGGGGGGCCTCAGGCAATGAGCAGTTCTTC. Protein product: CASSLRGGASGNEQFF.

The J gene is TRBJ2-7, the V gene TRBV5-6; D unresolved. The germline CDR1 and CDR2 sequences are SGHDT and YYEEEE. This CDR3 is 13 amino acids long. Trimming pared 0 bases from V and 2 bases from J, leaving 6 bases between. CDR3 amino acids: CASSLGVAYEQYF. The CDR3 nucleotides read TGTGCCAGCAGCTTGGGTGTAGCCTACGAGCAGTACTTC.

The rearrangement joins TRBV14 to TRBJ1-1; D call uncertain. With 7 bases removed from V and 1 base from J, the gap between germline ends came to 10 bases. Per the germline V gene, CDR1 is SGHDN and CDR2 is FVKESK. This CDR3 region has 13 residues. Written as DNA, the CDR3 is TGTGCCAGCACGGTACAGCAGAACACTGAAGCTTTCTTT. It encodes CASTVQQNTEAFF.

This clone was seen a single time. V usage is TRBV5-6 and J usage is TRBJ2-7; 9 nucleotides agree with TRBD1. CDR1 and CDR2 (germline): SGHDT, YYEEEE. J gave up 7 bases and V 4 bases, and 9 bases lay outside the gene matches. The CDR3 runs 14 residues. The CDR3 bases are TGTGCCAGCAGCAGGGGACAGGGTAAGAGGGAGCAGTACTTC. This encodes CASSRGQGKREQYF.

V usage is TRBV29-1 and J usage is TRBJ1-2; D gene uncertain. The CDR3 is made up of 11 amino acids. V was trimmed by 1 base and J by 8 bases, leaving 8 bases between them. Germline V gene lookup returns CDR1 SQVTM and CDR2 ANQGSEA. The CDR3 protein is CSVEVSYGYTF. In DNA, the CDR3 is TGCAGCGTTGAAGTAAGCTACGGCTACACCTTC.

This clone was counted a single time. The chain joins TRBV9 to TRBJ1-5, with D possibly matching TRBD1 (6 bases). The CDR3 is 15 residues long. Germline loops: CDR1 SGDLS, CDR2 YYNGEE. V lost 5 bases to trimming and J lost 2 bases, with 14 bases between them. The CDR3 protein is CASSPTGGGNQPQHF. CDR3 DNA sequence: TGTGCCAGCAGTCCGACGGGGGGCGGCAATCAGCCCCAGCATTTT. The complete variable domain, with remaining parts taken from reference TRBV9 and TRBJ1-5, reads DSGVTQTPKHLITATGQRVTLRCSPRSGDLSVYWYQQSLDQGLQFLIQYYNGEERAKGNILERFSAQQFPDLHSELNLSSLELGDSALYFCASSPTGGGNQPQHFGDGTRLSIL.

This chain joins TRBV27 and TRBJ2-7; 7 nucleotides align to TRBD1. The ends lost 6 bases at V and 2 bases at J; junction bases unmatched: 1. The CDR3 is made up of 12 amino acids. Germline CDR1 MNHEY, CDR2 SMNVEV (reference sequence). In DNA, the CDR3 is TGTGCCAGCAGGACAGGGACCTACGAGCAGTACTTC. This codes for CASRTGTYEQYF.

The chain joins TRBV7-3 to TRBJ2-3; TRBD1 is a possible D gene (6 bases). The CDR3 sequence is 13 residues long. The germline CDR1 and CDR2 sequences are SGHTA and FQGTGA. V was shortened by 6 bases and J by 5 bases, with 12 bases between the two germline ends. The CDR3 sequence: CASSSLGGDTQYF. The CDR3 nucleotides are TGTGCCAGCAGTTCCTTAGGGGGAGATACGCAGTATTTT.

The V and J genes are TRBV5-6 and TRBJ1-1; no clear D gene. The length of the CDR3 is 14 residues. CDR1 and CDR2 (germline): SGHDT, YYEEEE. Trimming left V 4 bases short and J 1 base short, with 11 bases between. The CDR3 nucleotides read TGTGCCAGCAGCGACCTCACAGCGAACACTGAAGCTTTCTTT. This codes for CASSDLTANTEAFF.

The rearrangement uses TRBV7-6 and TRBJ1-1; TRBD1 agrees at 7 bases. With V trimmed by 5 bases and J by 4 bases, 7 bases remained unmatched. Germline loops: CDR1 SGHVS, CDR2 FNYEAQ. The CDR3 sequence is 14 residues long. The CDR3 DNA follows: TGTGCCAGCAGCCCGATTTCAGGGGGCACTGAAGCTTTCTTT. Translating it yields CASSPISGGTEAFF.